Listed below are T cell receptor beta chains from one sample, sequenced in a study of pediatric ulcerative colitis. Using immunoSEQ multiplex PCR, the repertoire was profiled, and TCRdb retains in-frame clones only, with some absent. The sample lists 59,000 or so clones; 77% were seen once. Material for sequencing was blood. These receptors were obtained from a boy aged 10-17 years with moderate ulcerative colitis. Both conserved end residues are part of each CDR3. A D gene is named only where the DNA matches it firmly. Clone size is shown for a subset of rows, as once, few, many or a class of expanded clone.

TRBV5-4	NA	TRBJ1-2	NA	CASSFAGQFFGYTF	TGTGCCAGCAGCTTCGCAGGGCAGTTTTTTGGCTACACCTTC
TRBV27	few	TRBJ1-5	NA	CASRRLGGSNQPQHF	TGTGCCAGCAGGCGACTAGGGGGAAGCAATCAGCCCCAGCATTTT
TRBV9	NA	TRBJ1-3	TRBD1	CASSPRTGSGNTIYF	TGTGCCAGCAGCCCCCGGACAGGGTCTGGAAACACCATATATTTT
TRBV18	once	TRBJ1-2	NA	CASSLAGNTVYGYTF	TGTGCCAGCTCGCTTGCAGGGAATACCGTCTATGGCTACACCTTC
TRBV5-1	NA	TRBJ2-3	TRBD2	CASSLTSGSTDTQYF	TGCGCCAGCAGCTTGACTAGCGGTAGCACAGATACGCAGTATTTT
TRBV27	NA	TRBJ1-4	TRBD1	CASSPGRGTANEKLFF	TGTGCCAGCAGTCCGGGGCGGGGGACAGCTAATGAAAAACTGTTTTTT
TRBV5-6	NA	TRBJ1-2	NA	CASGNPGTDYGYTF	TGTGCCAGCGGAAACCCCGGGACGGATTATGGCTACACCTTC
TRBV4-2	NA	TRBJ2-7	TRBD2	CASSQVTASGSRGYEQYF	TGTGCCAGCAGCCAAGTAACGGCTAGCGGGAGCCGGGGCTACGAGCAGTACTTC
TRBV10-2	NA	TRBJ2-2	TRBD1	CASKTGDTGELFF	TGCGCCAGCAAGACAGGGGACACCGGGGAGCTGTTTTTT
TRBV11-3	NA	TRBJ1-4	TRBD1	CASSPGTGGSDEKLFF	TGTGCCAGCAGCCCGGGGACAGGGGGCAGCGATGAAAAACTGTTTTTT
TRBV7-9	NA	TRBJ1-1	NA	CASSISMNTEAFF	TGTGCCAGCAGCATATCTATGAACACTGAAGCTTTCTTT
TRBV5-1	NA	TRBJ1-2	TRBD1	CASSWGGGSDGYTF	TGCGCCAGCAGCTGGGGAGGGGGCTCGGATGGCTACACCTTC
TRBV23-1	NA	TRBJ2-7	TRBD1	CASSHSTYRGPNGHEQYF	TGCGCCAGCAGTCATTCAACGTACAGGGGGCCTAACGGGCACGAGCAGTACTTC
TRBV5-4	NA	TRBJ2-3	NA	CASSWGGRGTDTQYF	TGTGCCAGCAGCTGGGGGGGGCGTGGGACAGATACGCAGTATTTT
TRBV5-1	few	TRBJ2-1	NA	CASAESSYNEQFF	TGCGCCAGCGCGGAGAGCTCCTACAATGAGCAGTTCTTC
TRBV9	NA	TRBJ1-3	NA	CASSVTQGSGNTIYF	TGTGCCAGCAGCGTAACGCAGGGCTCTGGAAACACCATATATTTT
TRBV19	NA	TRBJ2-3	TRBD2	CASSIGAGGPGTDTQYF	TGTGCCAGTAGTATAGGGGCGGGGGGGCCCGGCACAGATACGCAGTATTTT
TRBV6-5	NA	TRBJ1-1	NA	CASSSRGGGTEAFF	TGTGCCAGCAGCTCAAGGGGTGGAGGCACTGAAGCTTTCTTT
TRBV5-4	NA	TRBJ1-4	NA	CASSSGTSNEKLFF	TGTGCCAGCAGCAGTGGGACCTCTAATGAAAAACTGTTTTTT
TRBV11-2	once	TRBJ1-1	TRBD1	CASSRQGYTEAFF	TGTGCCAGCAGCCGACAGGGCTACACTGAAGCTTTCTTT
TRBV4-1	NA	TRBJ1-4	NA	CASSQNRAPGRLLFF	TGCGCCAGCAGCCAGAATAGAGCCCCAGGACGGTTGCTGTTTTTT
TRBV30	NA	TRBJ2-7	NA	CAWRGGSYEQYF	TGTGCCTGGAGGGGGGGTTCCTACGAGCAGTACTTC
TRBV6-5	NA	TRBJ1-2	TRBD1	CASSSPSEGAHRHTF	TGTGCCAGCAGTTCTCCATCAGAGGGGGCGCATAGACACACCTTC
TRBV29-1	NA	TRBJ1-2	TRBD1	CSVGTGLVGYTF	TGCAGCGTTGGGACAGGGTTGGTTGGCTACACCTTC
TRBV4-1	NA	TRBJ2-3	TRBD2	CASSQDGPSGGEDTQYF	TGCGCCAGCAGCCAAGACGGGCCTAGCGGGGGGGAGGATACGCAGTATTTT
TRBV6-5	NA	TRBJ2-7	NA	CASRPSGTWRNEQYF	TGTGCCAGCAGGCCCTCAGGAACCTGGCGGAACGAGCAGTACTTC
TRBV19	NA	TRBJ1-5	NA	CATSPLGQSQPQHF	TGTGCCACCTCACCTTTGGGACAAAGCCAGCCCCAGCATTTT
TRBV2	NA	TRBJ1-1	NA	CASLRLDRNTEAFF	TGTGCCAGCTTAAGACTGGACCGGAACACTGAAGCTTTCTTT
TRBV5-6	NA	TRBJ2-2	NA	CASSLSVNTGELFF	TGTGCCAGCAGCTTGTCGGTGAACACCGGGGAGCTGTTTTTT
TRBV5-4	NA	TRBJ1-3	NA	CASSLWGSGSSYSGNTIYF	TGTGCCAGCAGCTTGTGGGGTTCCGGCAGTTCGTACTCTGGAAACACCATATATTTT
TRBV12-5	few	TRBJ1-1	NA	CASVWRAANTEAFF	TGTGCTAGTGTCTGGCGGGCAGCGAACACTGAAGCTTTCTTT
TRBV6-4	NA	TRBJ1-5	TRBD1	CASRGGQRNNQPQHF	TGTGCCAGCAGGGGGGGACAGAGAAACAATCAGCCCCAGCATTTT
TRBV4-2	once	TRBJ2-7	NA	CASSQESSFAYEQYF	TGTGCCAGCAGCCAAGAGTCCTCCTTCGCGTACGAGCAGTACTTC
TRBV10-3	few	TRBJ2-7	NA	CAISDDYEQYF	TGTGCCATCAGCGATGACTACGAGCAGTACTTC
TRBV29-1	NA	TRBJ1-2	NA	CSVEPRQASGYGYTF	TGCAGCGTTGAACCTCGGCAAGCCAGTGGGTATGGCTACACCTTC
TRBV2	NA	TRBJ1-2	NA	CASTPSGTNYGYTF	TGTGCCAGCACCCCGTCAGGAACAAACTATGGCTACACCTTC
TRBV10-2	once	TRBJ2-5	TRBD2	CASLLAGEETQYF	TGCGCCAGCCTACTAGCGGGGGAAGAGACCCAGTACTTC
TRBV1	NA	TRBJ2-2	NA	CTSSQDWVLAGTTNTGELFF	TGCACCAGCAGCCAAGACTGGGTGCTAGCGGGTACAACGAACACCGGGGAGCTGTTTTTT
TRBV27	NA	TRBJ1-1	TRBD1	CASSPWDRGLAEAFF	TGTGCCAGCAGTCCATGGGACAGGGGGCTGGCTGAAGCTTTCTTT
TRBV12-5	NA	TRBJ2-7	NA	CASGLPGQYEQYF	TGTGCTAGTGGTTTGCCTGGACAATACGAGCAGTACTTC
TRBV5-6	NA	TRBJ2-5	NA	CASTPGETQYF	TGTGCCAGCACTCCTGGGGAGACCCAGTACTTC
TRBV6-6	NA	TRBJ2-7	NA	CASSGTYSYEQYF	TGTGCCAGCAGTGGGACTTACTCCTACGAGCAGTACTTC
TRBV30	NA	TRBJ2-3	TRBD2	CAWSAGGSGRRSTDTQYF	TGTGCCTGGAGTGCGGGTGGTAGCGGGAGGCGGAGCACAGATACGCAGTATTTT
TRBV11-1	few	TRBJ2-2	NA	CASSLWGTGELFF	TGTGCCAGCAGCTTGTGGGGCACCGGGGAGCTGTTTTTT
TRBV6-5	NA	TRBJ2-7	TRBD2	CASRSSGGTTYEQYF	TGTGCCAGCAGATCGAGCGGGGGCACAACCTACGAGCAGTACTTC
TRBV7-9	few	TRBJ1-1	NA	CASSFQGNTEAFF	TGTGCCAGCAGCTTTCAGGGGAACACTGAAGCTTTCTTT
TRBV7-3	NA	TRBJ2-3	TRBD2	CASSLGLAGVGDTQYF	TGTGCCAGCAGCTTAGGGCTAGCGGGAGTAGGGGATACGCAGTATTTT
TRBV5-3	NA	TRBJ2-7	NA	CARSCSGTQGTYEQYF	TGTGCCAGAAGCTGTTCCGGGACCCAGGGGACCTACGAGCAGTACTTC
TRBV7-2	NA	TRBJ1-1	NA	CASSYVDTEAFF	TGTGCCAGCAGCTACGTCGACACTGAAGCTTTCTTT
TRBV11-2	NA	TRBJ1-1	NA	CASSPFQGVRTEAFF	TGTGCCAGCAGCCCATTTCAGGGAGTGAGGACTGAAGCTTTCTTT
TRBV5-1	NA	TRBJ1-4	NA	CASSLESGTNEKLFF	TGCGCCAGCAGCTTGGAAAGTGGAACTAATGAAAAACTGTTTTTT